Sequencing of this T cell receptor beta chain was carried out in a study of T cell responses to AZD1222 COVID-19 vaccine. The study's findings and limits: Sampling that yielded the repertoires occurred only after the peak T cell response. With dominance at 160-218 and 743-854, vaccine-associated CD4 TCRs spanned spike. Clonal diversity was possibly underestimated; the donors were predominantly white British and more often female. Of spike-specific TCRs, nearly half reportedly target regions left unmutated in variants.

Points on this clone: Its antigen is as yet unknown.

V lost 2 bases and J lost 7, with 18 bases in between. The germline V gene has CDR1 KGHSH and CDR2 LQKENI. The CDR3 sequence is 16 residues long. Using immunoSEQ multiplex PCR, the repertoire was profiled, and TCRdb retains in-frame clones only, with some absent. The sample includes under 200,000 clones, about 92% of them seen just once. The source of this sequence is an adult in good health. The V call is TRBV18, the J call TRBJ1-3; weak D call: TRBD1 (5 bases). Here the sequenced sample was peripheral blood, taken on day 0 of AZD1222 vaccination. The DNA of the CDR3 is TGTGCCAGCTCACCATTGGAACACCAAAAGGGGAACACCATATATTTT. It encodes CASSPLEHQKGNTIYF.